Below, 22 T cell receptor beta chains from the same sample are listed, as sequenced in a study of T cells in Graves' hyperthyroidism and ophthalmopathy. The investigators amplified TCR beta CDR3 regions from RNA transcripts. TCR CDR3 regions were first amplified by RT-PCR with HTBI primers. TCRdb re-derived calls from the multiplex PCR reads in MiXCR, one entry per CDR3 protein. The sample carries some 500,000 distinct CDR3 sequences, around a quarter recorded once. Sequenced: blood. The receptors were gathered from a woman in her thirties with Graves' ophthalmopathy.

Many counts were recorded for this clonotype. V is TRBV12-3 or TRBV12-4 and J is TRBJ1-2; 8 bases map to TRBD1. There are 15 residues in the CDR3. Trimming removed 3 bases from V and 4 bases from J; junction bases left unmatched: 7. The CDR3, as DNA: TGTGCCAGCAGTTTTAGTGTCAGGGGGCTCTATGGCTACACCTTC. Residues: CASSFSVRGLYGYTF.

This clonotype showed up many times. The chain carries TRBV2 and TRBJ2-4; 7 bases align to TRBD2. V lost 3 bases to trimming and J lost 6 bases; unmatched junction nucleotides: 5. Germline CDR1 and CDR2: SNHLY and FYNNEI. The CDR3 contains 14 residues. The CDR3 reads CASSDPLAANIQYF. CDR3 bases: TGTGCCAGCAGTGATCCCCTAGCGGCAAACATTCAGTACTTC. Together with reference TRBV2 and TRBJ2-4, the CDR3 gives the full variable domain: EPEVTQTPSHQVTQMGQEVILRCVPISNHLYFYWYRQILGQKVEFLVSFYNNEISEKSEIFDDQFSVERPDGSNFTLKIRSTKLEDSAMYFCASSDPLAANIQYFGAGTRLSVL.

Many counts were recorded for this clonotype. The chain links TRBV15 to TRBJ2-7; 7 nucleotides line up with TRBD2. J was trimmed by 3 bases and V by 0 bases; bases with no gene match: 2. CDR3 length: 14 residues. Germline assignment: CDR1 LNHNV and CDR2 YYDKDF (reference sequence). CDR3 amino acids: CATSRDPGGYEQYF. The DNA for the CDR3 is TGTGCCACCAGCAGAGATCCGGGGGGCTACGAGCAGTACTTC.

This clonotype turned up a few times. The chain couples TRBV2 to TRBJ1-1; D not certain. Germline V CDR1 and CDR2: SNHLY, FYNNEI. The CDR3 consists of 13 residues. Trimming took 0 bases from V and 7 from J, leaving 9 bases between them. CDR3 bases: TGTGCCAGCAGTGAAGCACCCCTTATTGAAGCTTTCTTT. Its translation is CASSEAPLIEAFF.

The chain couples TRBV27 to TRBJ2-7; D is ambiguous. Germline assignment: CDR1 MNHEY and CDR2 SMNVEV (reference sequence). Trimming left V 7 bases short and J 6 bases short, with 16 bases between. The CDR3 contains 13 residues. CDR3 in amino acids: CASNQPGRGEQYF. CDR3 DNA: TGTGCCAGCAACCAACCCGGGCGAGGCGAGCAGTACTTC.

This chain links TRBV6-5 with TRBJ1-2, with a possible D match to TRBD1 (6 bases). This CDR3 contains 16 residues. The V gene lost 4 bases and the J gene lost 5 bases, with 20 bases spanning the gap. Germline V gene sequence: CDR1 MNHEY, CDR2 SVGAGI. The chain's CDR3 is CASSSGGARGGYGYTF. DNA for the CDR3: TGTGCCAGCAGTTCCGGAGGGGCCAGGGGAGGGTATGGCTACACCTTC.

At least ten counts were recorded for this clonotype. The chain carries TRBV12-3 or TRBV12-4 and TRBJ1-3, with D unresolved. Trimming took off 10 bases at V and 2 bases at J, with 24 bases between the two ends. The CDR3 contains 17 residues. CDR3 in DNA: TGTGCCACCCAACCCGGGAGGTGGACTCTCGCTGGAAACACCATATATTTT. Amino acid sequence: CATQPGRWTLAGNTIYF.

The chain employs TRBV12-3 or TRBV12-4 and TRBJ1-5; D is possibly TRBD1 (6 bases). V dropped 6 bases and J dropped 3 bases, with 12 bases sitting between them. This CDR3 is 14 amino acids long. The CDR3 loop reads CASSRGLVNQPQHF. CDR3 sequence (DNA): TGTGCCAGCAGCAGGGGCCTCGTCAATCAGCCCCAGCATTTT.

The chain couples TRBV29-1 to TRBJ1-1; D is ambiguous. The CDR3 is 10 residues long. The V end lost 5 bases, the J end lost 6 bases, and 7 bases lay between the germline ends. CDR1 and CDR2 (germline): SQVTM, ANQGSEA. The CDR3 region is CSVQAAEAFF. CDR3 nucleotides: TGCAGCGTTCAGGCCGCTGAAGCTTTCTTT.

Comments on this clonotype: A much larger clone differs by one base, so this may be a read error. V is TRBV12-5 and J is TRBJ1-1; D is ambiguous. Germline V gives CDR1 LGHNT, CDR2 FRNRAP. This CDR3 has 11 residues. CDR3 residues: CASVQNTEACF. For the CDR3, the DNA is TGTGCTAGTGTCCAAAACACTGAAGCTTGCTTT.

This clonotype was found many times. The rearrangement joins TRBV7-9 to TRBJ1-1; D perhaps matches TRBD1 (5 bases). The germline V and J ends were trimmed by 1 base and 14 bases, with 14 bases remaining between them. CDR3 length equals 12 residues. Germline CDR1 reads SEHNR; CDR2 reads FQNEAQ (reference sequence). In DNA, the CDR3 is TGTGCCAGCAGCTTAGGGGGGGAAACATGCTTCTTT. It yields the protein CASSLGGETCFF.

This clonotype has a count of ten or more. The rearrangement joins TRBV6-1 to TRBJ2-7; 8 nucleotides agree with TRBD1. CDR1 is MNHNS and CDR2 is SASEGT in the germline V gene. V shed 4 bases and J 4 bases; nucleotides not matched to a gene: 12. This CDR3 has 16 amino acids. CDR3 bases: TGTGCCAGCAGTGGCTACGGAAGGACAGGGTCGTACGAGCAGTACTTC. This translates into CASSGYGRTGSYEQYF.

This sequence joins TRBV20-1 and TRBJ2-7; 9 bases line up with TRBD1. Per germline, CDR1 DFQATT and CDR2 SNEGSKA (reference sequence). The CDR3 has 17 amino acids. The V gene end was trimmed by 6 bases and the J gene end by 5 bases; junction bases not matched to a gene: 20. CDR3 DNA: TGCAGTGCCCAAGTGGGGGTGGGGACAGGGTCCAGCCACGAGCAGTACTTC. Translation gives CSAQVGVGTGSSHEQYF.

This clonotype was picked up many times. The rearrangement joins TRBV12-3 or TRBV12-4 to TRBJ2-5; 12 bases are shared with TRBD2. V trimming: 6 bases; J trimming: 5 bases; junction bases outside the gene matches: 10. The CDR3 loop spans 16 amino acids. The CDR3 bases are TGTGCCAGCAGCTGGACTAGCGGGGAGGTAGGGGAGACCCAGTACTTC. Residues: CASSWTSGEVGETQYF.

This clonotype was found many times. The gene calls are TRBV20-1 and TRBJ1-1; D is undetermined. Trimming took off 6 bases at V and 2 bases at J, with 7 bases between the two ends. This CDR3 spans 11 amino acids. Germline assignment: CDR1 DFQATT and CDR2 SNEGSKA (reference sequence). CDR3 region: CSATQNTEAFF. CDR3 sequence (DNA): TGCAGTGCAACACAAAACACTGAAGCTTTCTTT.

This clonotype was detected ten times or more. The rearrangement uses TRBV7-9 and TRBJ1-2; possible D gene TRBD1, 5 bases. Trimming took off 4 bases at V and 4 bases at J, with 16 bases between the two ends. This CDR3 has 15 residues. Germline lookup yields CDR1 SEHNR and CDR2 FQNEAQ (reference sequence). CDR3 protein: CASSSSGGSGYGYTF. CDR3 bases: TGTGCCAGCAGCTCGTCGGGGGGGAGCGGCTATGGCTACACCTTC.

This clonotype came up many times. This chain joins TRBV28 and TRBJ2-2; 7 bases agree with TRBD1. This CDR3 has 15 amino acids. Germline V gene sequence: CDR1 MDHEN, CDR2 SYDVKM. V was pared by 6 bases and J by 4 bases, with 8 bases of the junction left unmatched. CDR3 bases: TGTGCCAGCAGCCGTGACAGGGCGGGCACCGGGGAGCTGTTTTTT. Residues: CASSRDRAGTGELFF.

V and J are TRBV15 and TRBJ2-5; D is perhaps TRBD1 or TRBD2 (7 bases each). Germline CDR1 LNHNV, CDR2 YYDKDF (reference sequence). The CDR3 length is 13 residues. Trimming removed 3 bases at V and 9 bases at J, with 14 bases between. This chain's CDR3 is CATSSSPGGAQYF. The CDR3 coding sequence is TGTGCCACCAGCAGCTCCCCAGGGGGGGCCCAGTACTTC.

The chain carries TRBV7-3 and TRBJ2-2; TRBD1 matches at 7 bases. V was clipped by 5 bases and J by 1 base; unmatched bases: 7. Germline V gives CDR1 SGHTA, CDR2 FQGTGA. The CDR3 consists of 16 residues. CDR3 in amino acids: CASSPRTGLNTGELFF. As DNA, the CDR3 is TGTGCCAGCAGCCCTCGGACAGGACTGAACACCGGGGAGCTGTTTTTT.

The V gene is TRBV7-6, the J gene TRBJ2-2, with 10 bases that match TRBD2. In germline, CDR1 is SGHVS, CDR2 FNYEAQ. The CDR3 contains 17 residues. Trimming removed 5 bases from V and 4 bases from J; junction bases left unmatched: 10. CDR3 amino acids: CASSPHFSGRTTGELFF. DNA of the CDR3: TGTGCCAGCAGCCCGCATTTTAGCGGGAGGACCACCGGGGAGCTGTTTTTT.

The chain links TRBV6-1 to TRBJ1-6; 7 nucleotides line up with TRBD1. Germline V gene lookup returns CDR1 MNHNS and CDR2 SASEGT. The CDR3 has 15 residues. The junction had 2 bases not matched to a gene; V was cut back by 0 bases and J by 6 bases. The CDR3 sequence is CASSEAAGGNSPLHF. CDR3 DNA sequence: TGTGCCAGCAGTGAAGCCGCAGGGGGTAATTCACCCCTCCACTTT.

This rearrangement joins TRBV5-1 to TRBJ1-5; 9 nucleotides agree with TRBD1. The CDR3 length is 15 residues. V trimming: 2 bases; J trimming: 6 bases; junction bases outside the gene matches: 6. Germline-derived CDR1 and CDR2 are SGHRS and YFSETQ. The CDR3 nucleotides read TGCGCCAGCAGCTTAACCGGGACAGGGTTTCAGCCCCAGCATTTT. It translates to CASSLTGTGFQPQHF.